These 25 T cell receptor beta chains originate from one sample sequenced in a study of blood T cell repertoires in COVID-19. Measured with immunoSEQ multiplex PCR; TCRdb has only the in-frame clones, and not every one. The sample contains 90,000 or so clones, 70% to 90% of which appear only once. Sequencing was done on a sample of peripheral blood. The receptors come from a human donor in a cohort sampled during active COVID-19.

This chain uses TRBV9 with TRBJ2-2; D not certain. Trimming stripped 3 bases from V and 7 bases from J, with 16 bases between. Germline lookup yields CDR1 SGDLS and CDR2 YYNGEE. The CDR3 totals 15 residues. DNA of the CDR3: TGTGCCAGCAGCGCTCGACTCGCCGACGGCGGGGAGCTGTTTTTT. It yields the protein CASSARLADGGELFF.

This chain connects TRBV5-1 to TRBJ1-1; no reliable D call. The CDR3 runs to 14 residues. V was pared by 0 bases and J by 3 bases, with 9 bases between. Germline loops: CDR1 SGHRS, CDR2 YFSETQ. The CDR3 nucleotides read TGCGCCAGCAGCTTGGCGCGGTTTGACACTGAAGCTTTCTTT. This sequence encodes CASSLARFDTEAFF.

This chain links TRBV30 with TRBJ1-1, with 8 bases identical to TRBD1. V gave up 7 bases and J gave up 6 bases; unmatched junction bases: 7. The germline CDR1 and CDR2 sequences are GTSNPN and SVGIG (reference sequence). CDR3 length: 12 residues. The CDR3 here is CAFRTGKAEAFF. The CDR3 DNA reads TGTGCCTTCCGGACAGGGAAGGCTGAAGCTTTCTTT.

This sequence joins TRBV6-1 and TRBJ1-6; 7 bases fit TRBD1. J lost 9 bases, V lost 3 bases, and 5 bases had no gene match. This CDR3 is built from 14 residues. Germline loops: CDR1 MNHNS, CDR2 SASEGT. DNA of the CDR3: TGTGCCAGCAGTGAGGAGGGGGCGAGTTCACCCCTCCACTTT. Encoded protein: CASSEEGASSPLHF.

The chain couples TRBV28 to TRBJ1-5, with D unresolved. There are 10 residues in the CDR3. Trimming stripped 4 bases from V and 12 bases from J, with 7 bases between. Per germline, CDR1 MDHEN and CDR2 SYDVKM. CDR3 region: CASSYQVQHF. DNA for the CDR3: TGTGCCAGCAGTTATCAGGTCCAGCATTTT.

V gene TRBV19 combines with J gene TRBJ2-3; TRBD1 agrees at 7 bases. J gave up 4 bases and V 5 bases, and 6 bases lay outside the gene matches. Germline loops: CDR1 LNHDA, CDR2 SQIVND (reference sequence). This CDR3 comprises 14 residues. The CDR3 spells CASSSPGTADTQYF. The CDR3 DNA reads TGTGCCAGTAGTTCTCCTGGGACAGCAGATACGCAGTATTTT.

V usage is TRBV28 and J usage is TRBJ1-6, with 8 bases aligning to TRBD1. In germline, CDR1 is MDHEN, CDR2 SYDVKM. V dropped 7 bases and J dropped 9; count of bases not matched to a gene: 14. This CDR3 has 16 amino acids. CDR3 amino acids: CASIKWKDRVFSPLHF. In DNA form, the CDR3 reads TGTGCCAGCATTAAGTGGAAGGACAGGGTATTTTCACCCCTCCACTTT.

The chain carries TRBV28 and TRBJ2-3, with 7 bases that match TRBD1. V dropped 6 bases and J dropped 0; count of bases not matched to a gene: 9. CDR3 length: 16 residues. Germline V gives CDR1 MDHEN, CDR2 SYDVKM. This chain's CDR3 is CASRRQGVSSTDTQYF. CDR3 sequence (DNA): TGTGCCAGCAGGCGCCAGGGGGTTTCGAGCACAGATACGCAGTATTTT.

This clone was seen more than once but under ten times. The V and J genes are TRBV7-9 and TRBJ1-1; D perhaps matches TRBD1 (6 bases). The V gene lost 3 bases and the J gene lost 0 bases, with 14 bases spanning the gap. Germline CDR1 reads SEHNR; CDR2 reads FQNEAQ (reference sequence). This CDR3 comprises 16 residues. The CDR3 here is CASSFSRQEMNTEAFF. The CDR3 bases are TGTGCCAGCAGCTTCAGCAGACAGGAAATGAACACTGAAGCTTTCTTT. The complete variable domain, with remaining parts taken from reference TRBV7-9 and TRBJ1-1, reads DTGVSQNPRHKITKRGQNVTFRCDPISEHNRLYWYRQTLGQGPEFLTYFQNEAQLEKSRLLSDRFSAERPKGSFSTLEIQRTEQGDSAMYLCASSFSRQEMNTEAFFGQGTRLTVV.

The chain recombines TRBV3-1 (or the pseudogene TRBV3-2) with TRBJ2-1; D possibly corresponds to TRBD1 (6 bases). Deletions cut 5 bases from V and 6 bases from J, with 20 bases between. The CDR3 length is 16 residues. Germline V gene sequence: CDR1 LGHDT, CDR2 YNNKEL (reference sequence). CDR3 nucleotide sequence: TGTGCCAGCAGCGAACAGATCGGACAGCCCCTCAATGAGCAGTTCTTC. Amino acids: CASSEQIGQPLNEQFF.

This chain links TRBV27 with TRBJ1-4; TRBD1 might be the D (5 bases). CDR3 size: 15 residues. V dropped 6 bases and J dropped 0 bases, with 11 bases sitting between them. Germline V CDR1 and CDR2: MNHEY, SMNVEV (reference sequence). In DNA, the CDR3 is TGTGCCAGCAGGTGGGGCGGGGCAACTAATGAAAAACTGTTTTTT. Protein sequence: CASRWGGATNEKLFF.

This chain uses TRBV7-2 with TRBJ2-5; TRBD2 might be the D (6 bases). The CDR3 consists of 14 residues. Trimming took 2 bases from V and 3 from J, leaving 10 bases between them. Germline V gene data show CDR1 as SGHTA and CDR2 as FQGNSA. This chain's CDR3 is CASSLSGVKETQYF. The CDR3 DNA reads as TGTGCCAGCAGCTTATCGGGGGTTAAAGAGACCCAGTACTTC.

This rearrangement joins TRBV9 to TRBJ2-7; D may be TRBD2 (6 bases). The CDR3 length is 14 residues. Trimming shortened V by 3 bases and J by 3 bases, and 13 bases separated the two germline ends. Germline V CDR1 and CDR2: SGDLS, YYNGEE. The DNA of the CDR3 is TGTGCCAGCAGCGCGGAGGGGACCCTCTACGAGCAGTACTTC. Translating gives CASSAEGTLYEQYF.

This chain uses TRBV6-2 or TRBV6-3 with TRBJ1-5; D gene uncertain. Trimming pared 5 bases from V and 7 bases from J, leaving 12 bases between. Per germline, CDR1 MNHEY and CDR2 SVGEGT. The CDR3 spans 13 residues. This CDR3 reads CASSQPIVQPQHF. The CDR3 DNA reads TGTGCCAGCAGTCAACCCATAGTGCAGCCCCAGCATTTT.

The rearrangement joins TRBV25-1 to TRBJ2-7; D might be TRBD2 (6 bases). CDR1 is MGHDK and CDR2 is SYGVNS in the germline V gene. V lost 11 bases and J lost 3, with 17 bases in between. CDR3 length equals 13 residues. The CDR3 loop is CAARPPGSYEQYF. CDR3 bases: TGTGCCGCTCGCCCCCCCGGGAGCTACGAGCAGTACTTC.

V is TRBV7-2 and J is TRBJ2-1, with 14 bases aligning to TRBD2. The CDR3 is made up of 17 amino acids. The trim removed 6 bases at V and 7 bases at J, leaving 11 bases unmatched. In germline, CDR1 is SGHTA, CDR2 FQGNSA. The CDR3 DNA follows: TGTGCCAGCAGGCCTATTACCGGGACTAGCGGGGGAAATGAGCAGTTCTTC. Its translation: CASRPITGTSGGNEQFF.

The V and J genes are TRBV10-2 and TRBJ2-4; D may be TRBD1 (6 bases). V dropped 6 bases and J dropped 0 bases, with 9 bases sitting between them. The CDR3 runs 14 residues. Germline V gene data show CDR1 as WSHSY and CDR2 as SAAADI. CDR3 bases: TGCGCCAGCAGAGAGACAGGAGCCAAAAACATTCAGTACTTC. Amino acids: CASRETGAKNIQYF.

V usage is TRBV18 and J usage is TRBJ1-1, with TRBD1 matching 7 bases. The CDR3 length is 14 residues. The J segment lost 5 bases and the V segment lost 3 bases, leaving 6 bases of the junction unmatched. CDR1 is KGHSH, CDR2 LQKENI, per germline. The CDR3 sequence is CASSPRDSKTEAFF. The CDR3 bases are TGTGCCAGCTCACCCCGGGACAGTAAGACTGAAGCTTTCTTT.

In this sample, this clone turned up once. The J gene is TRBJ2-1, the V gene TRBV5-4; TRBD1 might be the D (5 bases). CDR3 length: 15 amino acids. The germline V gene encodes CDR1 SGHNT and CDR2 YYREEE (reference sequence). The V end was cut by 1 base, the J end by 3 bases, with 11 bases between. The CDR3 here is CASSLWRQYYNEQFF. In DNA form, the CDR3 reads TGTGCCAGCAGCTTGTGGCGACAGTACTACAATGAGCAGTTCTTC.

This chain uses TRBV7-6 with TRBJ2-2, with 8 bases identical to TRBD1. CDR3 length equals 15 residues. Germline V gene sequence: CDR1 SGHVS, CDR2 FNYEAQ. V dropped 5 bases and J dropped 7; count of bases not matched to a gene: 9. This CDR3 is CASSLGRQGIGELFF. The CDR3 DNA reads TGTGCCAGCAGCCTAGGGAGACAGGGGATCGGGGAGCTGTTTTTT.

V and J are TRBV7-9 and TRBJ1-2; TRBD1 matches 8 bases. V shed 1 base and J 2 bases; nucleotides not matched to a gene: 3. The germline V gene encodes CDR1 SEHNR and CDR2 FQNEAQ (reference sequence). This CDR3 spans 15 amino acids. In DNA form, the CDR3 reads TGTGCCAGCAGCTTAGAGGCAGGGGGCAACTATGGCTACACCTTC. It specifies CASSLEAGGNYGYTF.

This clone has only a few counts. The chain employs TRBV30 and TRBJ1-5; 9 bases fit TRBD1. The germline V gene has CDR1 GTSNPN and CDR2 SVGIG (reference sequence). After removal of 5 bases from V and 5 bases from J, the junction contained 4 bases not matched to a gene. There are 13 residues in the CDR3. Here the CDR3 DNA reads TGTGCCTGGGGGACAGGGCGGCATCAGCCCCAGCATTTT. Translating it yields CAWGTGRHQPQHF. The variable domain in full, completed from reference TRBV30 and TRBJ1-5, reads SQTIHQWPATLVQPVGSPLSLECTVEGTSNPNLYWYRQAAGRGLQLLFYSVGIGQISSEVPQNLSASRPQDRQFILSSKKLLLSDSGFYLCAWGTGRHQPQHFGDGTRLSIL.

The chain has TRBV11-2 and TRBJ2-1; no clear D gene. V was shortened by 2 bases and J by 5 bases, with 16 bases between the two germline ends. This CDR3 contains 16 residues. Germline CDR1 is SGHAT and CDR2 is FQNNGV. CDR3 sequence reads: CASSLSSPNSNNEQFF. The CDR3 nucleotides are TGTGCCAGCAGCTTATCGAGTCCTAACTCGAACAATGAGCAGTTCTTC.

The chain carries TRBV6-5 and TRBJ1-5; possibly TRBD1 for D (5 bases). Deletions cut 6 bases from V and 6 bases from J, with 15 bases between. The CDR3 loop spans 14 amino acids. Germline V gene lookup returns CDR1 MNHEY and CDR2 SVGAGI. The CDR3 spells CASSPSYGAQPQHF. The CDR3 coding sequence is TGTGCCAGCAGCCCCTCATATGGGGCTCAGCCCCAGCATTTT.

The V call is TRBV3-1 (or the pseudogene TRBV3-2), the J call TRBJ1-2, with D perhaps TRBD1 (5 bases). Germline CDR1 LGHDT, CDR2 YNNKEL (reference sequence). The ends were cut back, 4 bases at V and 4 bases at J, with 22 bases in the middle. CDR3 length equals 17 residues. In DNA, the CDR3 is TGTGCCAGCAGCCTTCACACAAGCGCCCTGGGGGGCTATGGCTACACCTTC. Its protein is CASSLHTSALGGYGYTF.